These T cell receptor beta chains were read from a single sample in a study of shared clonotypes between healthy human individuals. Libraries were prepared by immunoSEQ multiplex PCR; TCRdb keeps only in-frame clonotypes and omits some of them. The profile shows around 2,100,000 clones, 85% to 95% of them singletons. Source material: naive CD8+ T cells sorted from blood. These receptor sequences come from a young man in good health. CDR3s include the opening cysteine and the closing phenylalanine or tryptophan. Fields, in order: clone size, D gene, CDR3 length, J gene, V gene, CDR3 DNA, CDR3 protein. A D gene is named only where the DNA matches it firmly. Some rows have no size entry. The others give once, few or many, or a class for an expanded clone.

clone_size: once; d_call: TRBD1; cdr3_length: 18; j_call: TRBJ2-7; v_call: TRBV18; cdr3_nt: TGTGCCAGCTCACCCCCAACTCCATCGACAGGGGATCCCTACGAGCAGTACTTC; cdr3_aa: CASSPPTPSTGDPYEQYF
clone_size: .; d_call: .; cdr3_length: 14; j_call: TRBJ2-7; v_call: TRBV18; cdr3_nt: TGTGCCAGCTCACCACCGCAGGGAACCTACGAGCAGTACTTC; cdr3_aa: CASSPPQGTYEQYF
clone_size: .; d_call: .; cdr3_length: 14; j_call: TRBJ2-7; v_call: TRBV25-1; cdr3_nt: TGTGCCAGCAGTGATAAGGAGGCCGAGGACGAGCAGTACTTC; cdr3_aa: CASSDKEAEDEQYF
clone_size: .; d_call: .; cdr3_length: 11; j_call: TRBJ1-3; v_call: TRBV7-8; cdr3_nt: TGTGCCAGCAGCTTAGGAAACACCATATATTTT; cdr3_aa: CASSLGNTIYF
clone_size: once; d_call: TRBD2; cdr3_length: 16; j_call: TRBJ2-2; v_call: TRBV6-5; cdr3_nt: TGTGCCAGCAGTTACCTTAGCGGGGAAGGCACCGGGGAGCTGTTTTTT; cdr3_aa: CASSYLSGEGTGELFF
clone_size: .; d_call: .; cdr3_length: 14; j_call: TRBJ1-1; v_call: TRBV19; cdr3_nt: TGTGCCAGTATCCCGCGGGTGGGAAACACTGAAGCTTTCTTT; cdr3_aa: CASIPRVGNTEAFF
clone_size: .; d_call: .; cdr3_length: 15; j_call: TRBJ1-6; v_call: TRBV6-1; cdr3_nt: TGTGCCAGCAGTGAACTTTCCGGGTTTAATTCACCCCTCCACTTT; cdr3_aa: CASSELSGFNSPLHF
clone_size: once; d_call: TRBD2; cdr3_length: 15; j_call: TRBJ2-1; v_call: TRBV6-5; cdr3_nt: TGTGCCAGCAAAAAGGGGCTAGCGGGAGGGAATGAGCAGTTCTTC; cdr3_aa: CASKKGLAGGNEQFF
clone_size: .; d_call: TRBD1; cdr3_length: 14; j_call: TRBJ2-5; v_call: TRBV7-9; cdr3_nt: TGTGCCAGCAGCTCCAGGGACAGAGCGGAGACCCAGTACTTC; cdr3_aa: CASSSRDRAETQYF
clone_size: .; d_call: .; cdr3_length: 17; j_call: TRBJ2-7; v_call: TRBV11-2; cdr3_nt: TGTGCCAGCAGCTCGATCTTACCCGGGACGCAGCACTACGAGCAGTACTTC; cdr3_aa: CASSSILPGTQHYEQYF
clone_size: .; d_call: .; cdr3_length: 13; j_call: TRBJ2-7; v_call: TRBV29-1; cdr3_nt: TGCAGCGTTGAAGCGGACCGGGCCTACGAGCAGTACTTC; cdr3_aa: CSVEADRAYEQYF
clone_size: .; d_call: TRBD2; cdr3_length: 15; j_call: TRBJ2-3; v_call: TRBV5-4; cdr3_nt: TGTGCCAGCAGTCCTAGCGGTCCCCCAGAAGATACGCAGTATTTT; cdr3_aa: CASSPSGPPEDTQYF
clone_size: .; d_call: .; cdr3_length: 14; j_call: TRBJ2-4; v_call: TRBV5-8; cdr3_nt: TGTGCCAGCAGCCCGGGGTCTGGCGGGGACATTCAGTACTTC; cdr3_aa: CASSPGSGGDIQYF
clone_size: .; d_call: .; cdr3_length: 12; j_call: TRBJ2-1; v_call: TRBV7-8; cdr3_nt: TGTGCCAGCAGCTCTCCTTTAAATGAGCAGTTCTTC; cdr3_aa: CASSSPLNEQFF
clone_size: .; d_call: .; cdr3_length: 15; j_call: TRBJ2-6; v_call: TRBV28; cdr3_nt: TGTGCCAGCAGGTTAACAGGGTCATGGGCCAACGTCCTGACTTTC; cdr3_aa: CASRLTGSWANVLTF
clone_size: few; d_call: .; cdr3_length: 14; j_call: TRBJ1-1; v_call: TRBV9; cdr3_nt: TGTGCCAGCAGCGTAGAGGGGAGGAACACTGAAGCTTTCTTT; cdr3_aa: CASSVEGRNTEAFF
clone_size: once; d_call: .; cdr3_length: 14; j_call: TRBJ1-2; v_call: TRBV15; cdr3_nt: TGTGCCACCACCCCAGACAGAATTGACTATGGCTACACCTTC; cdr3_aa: CATTPDRIDYGYTF
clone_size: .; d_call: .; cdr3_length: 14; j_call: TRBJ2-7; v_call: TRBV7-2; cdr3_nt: TGTGCCAGCAGCACCACAGGGAGCTACTACGAGCAGTACTTC; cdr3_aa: CASSTTGSYYEQYF
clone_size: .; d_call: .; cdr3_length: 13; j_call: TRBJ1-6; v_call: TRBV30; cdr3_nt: TGTGCCTGGAGTGTGAACAGTGATTCACCCCTCCACTTT; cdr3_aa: CAWSVNSDSPLHF
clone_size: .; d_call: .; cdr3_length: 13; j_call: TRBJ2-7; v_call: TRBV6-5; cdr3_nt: TGTGCCAGCAGCTTCCGGGGCTCCTACGAGCAGTACTTC; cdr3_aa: CASSFRGSYEQYF
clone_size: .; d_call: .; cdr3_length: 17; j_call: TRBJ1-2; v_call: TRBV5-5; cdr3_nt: TGTGCCAGCAGCCCCTCCCCCGGGGTTGGGGGGGTAGATGGCTACACCTTC; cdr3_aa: CASSPSPGVGGVDGYTF
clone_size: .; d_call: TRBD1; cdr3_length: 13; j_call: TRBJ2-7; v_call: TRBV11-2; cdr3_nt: TGTGCCAGCAGTTACACAGGGGGCTACGAGCAGTACTTC; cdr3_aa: CASSYTGGYEQYF
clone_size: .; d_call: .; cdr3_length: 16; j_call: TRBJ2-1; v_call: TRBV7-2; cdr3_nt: TGTGCCAGCAGCCCTACCCGAGGGGGGGCCTTAAATGAGCAGTTCTTC; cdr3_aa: CASSPTRGGALNEQFF
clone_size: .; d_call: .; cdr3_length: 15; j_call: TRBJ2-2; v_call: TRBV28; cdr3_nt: TGTGCCAGCGTCATGGGCGATTCGAACACCGGGGAGCTGTTTTTT; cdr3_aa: CASVMGDSNTGELFF
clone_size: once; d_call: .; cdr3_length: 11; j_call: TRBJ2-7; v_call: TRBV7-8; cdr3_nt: TGTGCCAGCAGCGCCACCTACGAGCAGTACTTC; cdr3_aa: CASSATYEQYF
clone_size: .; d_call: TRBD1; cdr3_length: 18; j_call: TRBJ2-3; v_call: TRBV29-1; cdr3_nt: TGCAGCGTTGACCGACTTAGGGGGCGTGATGTGATCACAGATACGCAGTATTTT; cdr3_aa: CSVDRLRGRDVITDTQYF
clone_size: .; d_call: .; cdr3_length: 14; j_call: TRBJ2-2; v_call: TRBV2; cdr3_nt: TGTGCCAGCAGTGAAGGCGGCTTAACCGGGGAGCTGTTTTTT; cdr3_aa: CASSEGGLTGELFF
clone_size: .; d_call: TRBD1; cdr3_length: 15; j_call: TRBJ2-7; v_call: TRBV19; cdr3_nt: TGTGCCAGTAGTCCCAGACAGGGGATGTCCTACGAGCAGTACTTC; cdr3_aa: CASSPRQGMSYEQYF
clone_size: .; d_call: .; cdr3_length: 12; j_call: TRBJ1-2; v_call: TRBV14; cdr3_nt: TGTGCCAGCAGCCATACAGGTTCAGGCTACACCTTC; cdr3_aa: CASSHTGSGYTF